Detailed here is one T cell receptor (beta chain). Its specificity is not known. The data are from a study of T cell repertoires in cytomegalovirus infection. One entry per CDR3 protein, called by TCRdb with MiXCR from the reads. The data show some 310,000 distinct CDR3 sequences, with around 25% seen just once and roughly 13% held by the top ten. The germline V gene has CDR1 MDHEN and CDR2 SYDVKM. CDR3 size: 15 residues. Losses at the gene ends were 5 bases for V and 1 base for J; bases not matched to a gene: 5. The receptor was derived from a human donor in good health (CMV status not recorded). Some clones in this sample may be carry-over from other donors' samples. Sample: cultured PBMCs, taken from culture after CMV antigen stimulation. V is TRBV28 and J is TRBJ2-1; 7 bases align to TRBD2. The CDR3 protein is CASSESGKSYNEQFF. Here the CDR3 DNA reads TGTGCCAGCAGTGAGAGCGGGAAGTCCTACAATGAGCAGTTCTTC.